This T cell receptor beta chain stems from a study of blood T cell repertoires in COVID-19. Study at large: Some COVID-19 samples were acute and others convalescent; all came from the United States, Italy and Spain.

Under the authors' procedure: Amplification of reference gene primers provided the estimated nucleated cell counts. Only in-frame clones appear in the TCRdb table, and some are missing; sequencing was by immunoSEQ multiplex PCR. V and J calls and clone size are those listed in that table; D and trimming were worked out from the DNA. The data show under 200,000 clones, approximately 87% seen once. The V and J ends lost 0 bases and 4 bases respectively, with 15 bases between them. Germline assignment: CDR1 SGHVS and CDR2 FQNEAQ. The CDR3 is 16 amino acids. The specimen was peripheral blood. The V call is TRBV7-8, the J call TRBJ1-2, with D possibly matching TRBD1 (5 bases). The receptor comes from a woman aged 70 to 79 with acute or convalescent COVID-19. Here the CDR3 DNA reads TGTGCCAGCAGCTTAGCGGGGGGGGTCCGGGGCTATGGCTACACCTTC. Protein product: CASSLAGGVRGYGYTF.